The 7 T cell receptor beta chains listed next were all sequenced from one sample in a study of blood T cell repertoires in COVID-19. Assay: immunoSEQ multiplex PCR; the TCRdb copy retains only in-frame clones and omits some. Of 300,000 to 400,000 clones detected, approximately 82% appear once; the ten largest clones hold just under 3%. The source material was peripheral blood. The source is a young man with active or convalescent COVID-19.

This clone was detected only once. The chain carries TRBV4-2 and TRBJ2-3, with D perhaps TRBD1 (6 bases). Germline V CDR1 and CDR2: LGHNA, YNFKEQ. The CDR3 consists of 14 residues. Trimming took 0 bases from V and 5 from J, leaving 9 bases between them. The CDR3 loop reads CASSQEGGRDTQYF. The DNA of the CDR3 is TGTGCCAGCAGCCAAGAAGGGGGACGAGATACGCAGTATTTT.

The chain employs TRBV4-3 and TRBJ2-5; 7 bases line up with TRBD1. The V segment lost 0 bases and the J segment 13 bases; nucleotides outside the gene matches: 11. The CDR3 spans 14 residues. Looked up from germline, CDR1 is LGHNA and CDR2 is YSLEER. The CDR3 loop is CASSQDVRQGRSYF. The CDR3 DNA reads TGCGCCAGCAGCCAAGATGTACGACAGGGCCGATCGTACTTC.

The chain links TRBV3-1 (or the pseudogene TRBV3-2) to TRBJ2-7; D remains unclear. CDR1 LGHDT and CDR2 YNNKEL come from the germline V gene (reference sequence). CDR3 length equals 13 residues. V lost 0 bases to trimming and J lost 5 bases, with 8 bases between them. CDR3: CASSQESLHEQYF. Written as DNA, the CDR3 is TGTGCCAGCAGCCAAGAATCCCTCCACGAGCAGTACTTC.

V gene TRBV7-3 combines with J gene TRBJ2-3; 9 nucleotides agree with TRBD2. Germline V gene sequence: CDR1 SGHTA, CDR2 FQGTGA. With 3 bases clipped from V and 5 bases from J, the junction kept 9 bases outside the gene matches. This CDR3 has 16 residues. CDR3 in DNA: TGTGCCAGCAGCTTGGCGGGAGGGGATGGCGAAGATACGCAGTATTTT. Translated: CASSLAGGDGEDTQYF.

This clone was counted only a few times. This sequence joins TRBV4-3 and TRBJ2-7; TRBD2 is a possible D gene (5 bases). CDR1 and CDR2 from the germline V gene are LGHNA and YSLEER. The ends were cut back, 0 bases at V and 4 bases at J, with 13 bases in the middle. The CDR3 length is 15 residues. In DNA, the CDR3 is TGCGCCAGCAGCCAAGACTCTAGCCCCCGGTACGAGCAGTACTTC. Residues: CASSQDSSPRYEQYF.

The V call is TRBV6-5, the J call TRBJ1-4; 7 nucleotides agree with TRBD1. With V trimmed by 4 bases and J by 8 bases, 7 bases remained unmatched. The CDR3 is 14 residues long. Germline values: CDR1 MNHEY, CDR2 SVGAGI. The CDR3 spells CASSSTGVREKLFF. CDR3 nucleotides: TGTGCCAGCAGTTCCACAGGGGTGCGGGAAAAACTGTTTTTT.

The chain recombines TRBV3-1 (or the pseudogene TRBV3-2) with TRBJ2-3; 9 bases agree with TRBD2. Per the germline V gene, CDR1 is LGHDT and CDR2 is YNNKEL (reference sequence). The junction had 8 bases not matched to a gene; V was cut back by 4 bases and J by 3 bases. The CDR3 loop spans 16 amino acids. The CDR3 sequence: CASSPFGSGRTDTQYF. CDR3 DNA: TGTGCCAGCAGCCCCTTCGGTAGCGGGAGAACAGATACGCAGTATTTT.